The 5 T cell receptor beta chains listed next were all sequenced from one sample in a study of early T cells in non-severe SARS-CoV-2 infection. One entry per CDR3 protein results from TCRdb running MiXCR on the 5' RACE reads. Among some 77,000 distinct CDR3 sequences, around a tenth were seen once, and the ten largest hold roughly 4.8%. Input material: whole blood. The receptor source for this set is an adult who was a healthcare worker with PCR-confirmed SARS-CoV-2 infection or an uninfected control (not recorded which).

This clonotype was seen repeatedly, ten times or more. This chain uses TRBV14 with TRBJ2-2; D remains unclear. The V and J ends lost 0 bases and 1 base respectively, with 15 bases between them. Per the germline V gene, CDR1 is SGHDN and CDR2 is FVKESK. The CDR3 length is 18 residues. The chain's CDR3 is CASSQDPSGFLNTGELFF. The CDR3 DNA sequence: TGTGCCAGCAGCCAAGATCCTTCTGGTTTTCTGAACACCGGGGAGCTGTTTTTT.

This clonotype was picked up a small number of times. The chain uses TRBV10-1 and TRBJ1-1; 8 bases are shared with TRBD1. CDR1 is WNHNN and CDR2 is SYGVQD in the germline V gene (reference sequence). The V gene end was trimmed by 6 bases and the J gene end by 7 bases; junction bases not matched to a gene: 10. The CDR3 loop spans 14 amino acids. Here the CDR3 DNA reads TGCGCCAGCAGCGAATCCCTCGGACAGGGTGAAGCTTTCTTT. Protein product: CASSESLGQGEAFF.

Details on this clonotype: A much larger clonotype is one base distant, so this may be a read error. The chain recombines TRBV5-1 with TRBJ2-7; D might be TRBD1 (5 bases). CDR3 length equals 13 residues. Germline assignment: CDR1 SGHRS and CDR2 YFSETQ. CDR3 sequence reads: CTSSVDTSYEQYF. DNA for the CDR3: TGCACCAGCAGCGTGGACACCTCCTACGAGCAGTACTTC.

This clonotype was detected a few times. The V and J genes are TRBV27 and TRBJ1-3; perhaps TRBD1 as D (5 bases). Germline V CDR1 and CDR2: MNHEY, SMNVEV (reference sequence). CDR3 length: 13 amino acids. The V end was cut by 2 bases, the J end by 7 bases, with 9 bases between. The CDR3 spells CASSLMGDNTIYF. CDR3 sequence (DNA): TGTGCCAGCAGTTTAATGGGGGATAACACCATATATTTT.

The genes are TRBV3-1 and TRBJ2-1, with D perhaps TRBD1 or TRBD2 (5 bases each). V lost 2 bases and J lost 8, with 7 bases in between. The germline V gene has CDR1 LGHDT and CDR2 YNNKEL (reference sequence). The CDR3 runs 12 residues. This CDR3 reads CASSQMGDEQFF. CDR3 sequence (DNA): TGTGCCAGCAGCCAAATGGGGGATGAGCAGTTCTTC.